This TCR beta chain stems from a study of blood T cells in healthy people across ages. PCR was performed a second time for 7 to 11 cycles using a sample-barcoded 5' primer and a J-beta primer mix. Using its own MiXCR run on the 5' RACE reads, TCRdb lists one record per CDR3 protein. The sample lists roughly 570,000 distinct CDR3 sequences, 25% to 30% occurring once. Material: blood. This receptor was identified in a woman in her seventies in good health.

CDR3 protein: CASSLGRRGRVETQYF. In nucleotides, the CDR3 is TGTGCCAGCAGCTTAGGGCGCAGGGGGCGCGTCGAGACCCAGTACTTC. The chain links TRBV7-8 to TRBJ2-5; 8 nucleotides agree with TRBD1. CDR1 SGHVS and CDR2 FQNEAQ come from the germline V gene. The V segment lost 1 base and the J segment 5 bases; nucleotides outside the gene matches: 9. This CDR3 has 16 residues.